These 3 T cell receptor beta chains share one sample of origin, sequenced in a study of blood T cell repertoires in COVID-19 (dated by TCRdb to about 2020). Preparation of the library involved the immunoSEQ multiplex PCR assay. The clones in this table, taken by TCRdb from immuneACCESS, are in-frame only. Not every clone is retained; where verified, under half of the shortfall comes from an unresolved V gene, and the cause of the rest is unknown. The sample yields about 240,000 clones; more than 75% were counted once. The ten largest clonotypes hold around 2.9% of the sample. Input material: peripheral blood. The source of these receptors is a woman in her twenties or thirties who had recovered from COVID-19.

This sequence joins TRBV2 and TRBJ2-1; no firm D call. V lost 7 bases and J lost 0, with 16 bases in between. Germline V CDR1 and CDR2: SNHLY, FYNNEI. There are 16 residues in the CDR3. The CDR3 bases are TGTGCCAGCAACGGTGCGACTTCTAGCTCCTACAATGAGCAGTTCTTC. It codes for CASNGATSSSYNEQFF.

V and J are TRBV7-9 and TRBJ2-3, with 11 bases that match TRBD1. The CDR3 consists of 14 residues. Germline V gives CDR1 SEHNR, CDR2 FQNEAQ (reference sequence). Unmatched junction bases numbered 3, after V lost 6 bases and J lost 4 bases. DNA for the CDR3: TGTGCCAGCAGGAGGACAGGGGGCGCAGATACGCAGTATTTT. Translation gives CASRRTGGADTQYF.

This chain connects TRBV6-1 to TRBJ1-5; 10 bases agree with TRBD1. The germline V gene has CDR1 MNHNS and CDR2 SASEGT. CDR3 length equals 16 residues. Germline trimming cut 2 bases from V and 1 base from J; bases unmatched to any gene: 2. The CDR3 nucleotides are TGTGCCAGCAGTGAACGGGACAGGGGAAGCAATCAGCCCCAGCATTTT. Encoded protein: CASSERDRGSNQPQHF.